This T cell receptor (beta chain) was obtained from a study of blood T cells in healthy people across ages. Study-level findings and limits: Per-million-T-cell TCR beta diversity fell roughly linearly with age.

Together with a sample-barcoded 5' primer, a J-beta primer mix was included in a second PCR lasting roughly 6 to 12 cycles. TCRdb recomputed calls from the 5' RACE reads with MiXCR, one row per CDR3 protein. The sample lists over a million distinct CDR3 sequences, approximately 42% seen once, with 4% in the top ten. Collection of ten milliliters of peripheral blood was performed for each donor. Each sample used at least 6 million PBMCs. This clonotype was observed a few times. The antigen remains undetermined. V was trimmed by 5 bases and J by 7 bases, leaving 17 bases between them. The CDR3 length is 14 residues. The V gene's germline CDR1 is SEHNR and CDR2 FQNEAQ (reference sequence).

The rearrangement joins TRBV7-9 to TRBJ1-2; TRBD1 might be the D (5 bases). The TCR was taken from a woman under 30 in good health. Sample: blood. The CDR3 DNA reads TGTGCCAGCAGCCGTTCTCCAGGGATCCCTGGCTACACCTTC. Protein sequence: CASSRSPGIPGYTF.